This T cell receptor (beta chain) appears in the sequencing data of a study of blood T cell repertoires in COVID-19. Study-level information: Sources were T cells, B-cell-depleted T cells, or PBMCs; the material itself was cDNA or gDNA.

Per the study methods: Scientists estimated how many nucleated cells there were by amplifying reference gene primers. Produced via immunoSEQ multiplex PCR; TCRdb's table is partial and in-frame only. The V and J calls and clone size are taken from that table; D and trimming were inferred from the DNA. The data hold about 77,000 clones, with more than 70% observed a single time. In germline, CDR1 is SGHRS, CDR2 YFSETQ. The CDR3 is 16 residues long. V was cut by 0 bases and J by 2 bases, with 11 bases left in between. The sequencing sample was made of peripheral blood. The receptor was derived from a man between 65 and 80 years old with active or convalescent COVID-19. The V gene is TRBV5-1, the J gene TRBJ2-2; D perhaps matches TRBD1 (5 bases). CDR3 sequence (DNA): TGCGCCAGCAGCTTGGCCCCGCAGGGAAACACCGGGGAGCTGTTTTTT. This sequence encodes CASSLAPQGNTGELFF.